This TCR beta chain was found in a study of T cells in Graves' hyperthyroidism and ophthalmopathy. Germline-derived CDR1 and CDR2 are SGHDN and FVKESK. V lost 5 bases, J lost 4 bases, and 2 bases stayed unmatched. The CDR3 runs to 13 residues. Patients aged 18 to 65 had newly diagnosed hyperthyroidism that had lasted under 2 months. For the diagnoses, clinical symptoms, serum thyroxine and TRAb, thyroid ultrasound and orbital computed tomography were used. TCR beta CDR3 sequences were amplified from RNA transcripts. First-round RT-PCR targeting the TCR CDR3 was performed with the HTBI primer set. TCRdb ran MiXCR on the multiplex PCR reads and lists one entry per CDR3 protein. Counted here are about 690,000 distinct CDR3 sequences, 15% to 20% occurring once; the ten biggest clones make up roughly a sixth.

This sequence joins TRBV14 and TRBJ2-1; the match to TRBD2 covers 7 bases. Specimen: blood. The sequence was collected from a man in his fifties or sixties with Graves' hyperthyroidism. Here the CDR3 DNA reads TGTGCCAGCAGCGGGCGGGAGTACAATGAGCAGTTCTTC. Protein product: CASSGREYNEQFF.